Listed below are T cell receptor beta chains from one sample, sequenced in a study of cytomegalovirus exposure and HLA in healthy donors. The table came from immunoSEQ multiplex PCR; TCRdb's copy has only in-frame clones and leaves some out. Of approximately 160,000 clones listed, 85% to 90% are singletons. Input material: PBMCs. Source of these receptors: a young woman in good health and CMV-seropositive. Each CDR3 is given with its conserved first and last residue. The D gene is left open where the match is weak. The listing skips clone size in some rows; elsewhere it reads once, few, many or a size class.

J gene,clone size,V gene,D gene,CDR3 DNA,CDR3 protein
TRBJ1-3,NA,TRBV4-2,NA,TGTGCCAGCAGCCAATCGGGTTTCGGAAACACCATATATTTT,CASSQSGFGNTIYF
TRBJ2-7,NA,TRBV5-1,TRBD2,TGCGCCAGCAGTTATGGGACTAGCGGGATTCTCTACGAGCAGTACTTC,CASSYGTSGILYEQYF
TRBJ2-7,NA,TRBV6-1,NA,TGTGCCAGCAGTGAAGAGGAGTTACCCTACGAGCAGTACTTC,CASSEEELPYEQYF
TRBJ1-4,NA,TRBV7-2,NA,TGTGCCAGCACCCTACAGCCCGTCGGGGTCACTAATGAAAAACTGTTTTTT,CASTLQPVGVTNEKLFF
TRBJ1-5,few,TRBV27,NA,TGTGCCAGCAGTTTGGACAGCCATAGCAATCAGCCCCAGCATTTT,CASSLDSHSNQPQHF
TRBJ2-1,NA,TRBV7-2,TRBD2,TGTGCCAGCAGCTTAGGGACTAGCGGGAGTTATGAGCAGTTCTTC,CASSLGTSGSYEQFF
TRBJ2-7,NA,TRBV28,TRBD1,TGTGCCAGCACCGAACCGGGACAGGGGTTTTACGAGCAGTACTTC,CASTEPGQGFYEQYF
TRBJ2-1,NA,TRBV2,NA,TGTGCCAGCACGGGGTTCGGAGATGAGCAGTTCTTC,CASTGFGDEQFF
TRBJ2-3,NA,TRBV27,TRBD2,TGTGCCAGCAGTTCCCTACAGACTAGCGGGAGTGAAGATACGCAGTATTTT,CASSSLQTSGSEDTQYF
TRBJ1-1,NA,TRBV4-1,TRBD1,TGCGCCAGCAGCGGCCGAAGGACAGGGAGCACTGAAGCTTTCTTT,CASSGRRTGSTEAFF
TRBJ1-3,NA,TRBV25-1,NA,TGTGCCAGCAGTGAATATATAGGAAACACCATATATTTT,CASSEYIGNTIYF
TRBJ2-5,NA,TRBV28,TRBD2,TGTGCCAGCAGTTCCCGACTAGCGGGATATGAGACCCAGTACTTC,CASSSRLAGYETQYF
TRBJ2-7,NA,TRBV4-2,TRBD2,TGTGCCAGCAGCCAAGTGGGGTCCAGGGACTATCTTGCATCGGAGCAGTACTTC,CASSQVGSRDYLASEQYF
TRBJ2-7,NA,TRBV5-5,NA,TGTGCCAGCAGCTTGGGAGAGGACGAGCAGTACTTC,CASSLGEDEQYF
TRBJ2-5,NA,TRBV10-2,TRBD2,TGCGCCAGCAGAAGTAGCGGGAAAGAGACCCAGTACTTC,CASRSSGKETQYF
TRBJ2-4,NA,TRBV4-1,TRBD2,TGCGCCAGCAGCCAAGGACTAGCGGAGCTAGGGAAAAACATTCAGTACTTC,CASSQGLAELGKNIQYF
TRBJ1-2,NA,TRBV19,NA,TGTGCCAGTAGTATCACCCAGGGCCATGGCTACACCTTC,CASSITQGHGYTF
TRBJ2-7,NA,TRBV27,NA,TGTGCCAGCAGACTTAAATGGGGGGTGACCTACGAGCAGTACTTC,CASRLKWGVTYEQYF
TRBJ2-7,NA,TRBV6-5,TRBD1,TGTGCCAGCAGTGCCGGGGACAGATTAAACTACGAGCAGTACTTC,CASSAGDRLNYEQYF
TRBJ2-7,NA,TRBV6-1,TRBD1,TGTGCCAGCACAATAACCGGGACAGGGGCTCGGGAGCAGTACTTC,CASTITGTGAREQYF
TRBJ2-1,NA,TRBV28,TRBD2,TGTGCCAGCAGTTCCCCAGCGGGAGGGGGTGAGCAGTTCTTC,CASSSPAGGGEQFF
TRBJ2-7,NA,TRBV6-5,TRBD2,TGTGCCAGCAAACGGGCTAGCGGCGAGCAGTACTTC,CASKRASGEQYF
TRBJ2-3,NA,TRBV28,TRBD2,TGTGCCAGCAGTTTCTCCCCCGGGACTAGTTTTACAGATACGCAGTATTTT,CASSFSPGTSFTDTQYF
TRBJ2-5,NA,TRBV5-1,NA,TGCGCCAGCAGCTTGGTTGCGTTGGGCAAAGAGACCCAGTACTTC,CASSLVALGKETQYF
TRBJ2-5,few,TRBV4-1,NA,TGCGCCAGCAGCCTTGATTATAGGGGGACCCAAGAGACCCAGTACTTC,CASSLDYRGTQETQYF
TRBJ2-1,NA,TRBV2,TRBD2,TGTGCCAGCAGTCAACTTCTAGCGGGTGAGCAGTTCTTC,CASSQLLAGEQFF
TRBJ1-5,NA,TRBV28,TRBD1,TGTGCCAGCAGTTCCCCGACAGGGGGCCGGAATCAGCCCCAGCATTTT,CASSSPTGGRNQPQHF
TRBJ2-2,few,TRBV7-9,NA,TGTGCCAGCAGCACCCTCCACCTGACAGGTGACGGGGAGCTGTTTTTT,CASSTLHLTGDGELFF